The clone carrying this T cell receptor beta chain has just one count. The antigen is unknown. This table comes from immunoSEQ multiplex PCR, and its TCRdb copy is limited to in-frame clones, with some not included. This sample has about 120,000 clones; more than 75% occur once, and the top ten carry around 7%. The data were obtained in a study of T cell responses to AZD1222 COVID-19 vaccine. About the study: Second-dose intervals of approximately 4 or approximately 12 weeks were pooled. Study-wide results and limits: White British people made up most donors, females outnumbered males, and clonal diversity was possibly underestimated.

Trimming removed 1 base at V and 5 bases at J, with 6 bases between. Per the germline V gene, CDR1 is SGHDT and CDR2 is YYEEEE. CDR3 length equals 12 residues. The clonotype originates from an adult in good health. V and J are TRBV5-6 and TRBJ1-2; D remains unclear. The specimen comprised peripheral blood, sampled on day 0 of AZD1222 vaccination. CDR3 bases: TGTGCCAGCAGCTTGAGGGCGTATGGCTACACCTTC. Translated: CASSLRAYGYTF.